The 5 T cell receptor beta chains presented below share a single source sample, sequenced in a study of T cell repertoires in cytomegalovirus infection. Their antigen targets remain unknown. MiXCR, applied by TCRdb to the reads, yields one record per CDR3 protein. The sample records under 130,000 distinct CDR3 sequences, under 45% being singletons. The sequencing used CD8+ T cells from cultured PBMCs, collected from culture after CMV antigen stimulation. Receptors were obtained from a human donor in good health (CMV status not recorded). Some clones in this sample may be carry-over from other donors' samples.

V and J are TRBV12-3 or TRBV12-4 and TRBJ2-4; 11 bases fit TRBD2. V dropped 3 bases and J dropped 14; count of bases not matched to a gene: 9. The CDR3 has 14 residues. In DNA, the CDR3 is TGTGCCAGCAGTTTGGGGCTAGCGGGGGGTCATAAGTACTTC. As protein: CASSLGLAGGHKYF.

J is TRBJ1-5 and V is TRBV12-3 or TRBV12-4; 12 nucleotides match TRBD1. The CDR3 is 15 residues long. Losses at the gene ends were 6 bases for V and 6 bases for J; bases not matched to a gene: 6. The CDR3 DNA is TGTGCCAGCAGCCCCGGGACAGGGGGCGTTCAGCCCCAGCATTTT. It translates to CASSPGTGGVQPQHF.

This clonotype came up a few times. V usage is TRBV4-1 and J usage is TRBJ1-2, with 9 bases fitting TRBD1. V was clipped by 4 bases and J by 6 bases; unmatched bases: 9. CDR1 and CDR2 from the germline V gene are MGHRA and YSYEKL. The CDR3 covers 15 residues. In nucleotides, the CDR3 is TGCGCCAGCAGCCCTCTCGTTGGGACAGGGAATGGCTACACCTTC. As protein: CASSPLVGTGNGYTF.

The rearrangement links TRBV6-2 or TRBV6-3 to TRBJ2-3; possibly TRBD2 for D (5 bases). Trimming took 8 bases from V and 0 from J, leaving 15 bases between them. The CDR3 covers 15 residues. CDR1 MNHEY and CDR2 SVGEGT come from the germline V gene. The DNA of the CDR3 is TGTGCCAGCCGTGGACTGTCGTCCAGCACAGATACGCAGTATTTT. Residues: CASRGLSSSTDTQYF.

This clonotype was recorded a few times. CDR3 DNA sequence: TGCGCCAGCAGTGAGGTGGGAACTGAAGCTTTCTTT. This codes for CASSEVGTEAFF. V usage is TRBV10-2 and J usage is TRBJ1-1; no clear D. This CDR3 is built from 12 residues. The germline V gene encodes CDR1 WSHSY and CDR2 SAAADI. Between the trimmed V and J ends, which lost 2 bases and 5 bases, there was a span of 6 bases.